This T cell receptor beta chain was observed in a study of regulatory T cells in long-lasting Graves disease. Background on the study: Antithyroid drug use was under 3 months in newly diagnosed Graves' patients. Study-wide findings and caveats: Persistent Graves' patients showed less TCR diversity than newly diagnosed ones.

Construction of the TCR beta libraries employed iRepertoire HTBI primers in conjunction with Arm-PCR of CDR3 regions. Study processing details: Spanning all samples, the identified segments comprised around 62 TRBV and around 15 TRBJ. TCRdb fed the multiplex PCR reads into MiXCR, producing one record per CDR3 protein. The V and J calls here are based on TCRdb, not the publication. The repertoire holds over 300,000 distinct CDR3 sequences, with around 15% as singletons. Described time point: newly diagnosed GD, antithyroid drugs for less than 3 months. PBMC-extracted RNA yielded the TCR library. Only a few counts were recorded for this clonotype. No antigen is known for it. A much larger clone differs by one base, so this may be a read error. The TCR was taken from a female donor with Graves disease. The sample was peripheral blood mononuclear cells (PBMCs), taken at new diagnosis, from a patient treated with antithyroid drugs.

Written as DNA, the CDR3 is TGTGCCAGCAGTGCCGACGGCCGGGGCACTGAAGCTCTCTTT. This encodes CASSADGRGTEALF. The V and J genes are TRBV6-2 or TRBV6-3 and TRBJ1-1; tentative D call: TRBD1 (5 bases). Germline CDR1 and CDR2: MNHEY and SVGEGT. This CDR3 has 14 amino acids.